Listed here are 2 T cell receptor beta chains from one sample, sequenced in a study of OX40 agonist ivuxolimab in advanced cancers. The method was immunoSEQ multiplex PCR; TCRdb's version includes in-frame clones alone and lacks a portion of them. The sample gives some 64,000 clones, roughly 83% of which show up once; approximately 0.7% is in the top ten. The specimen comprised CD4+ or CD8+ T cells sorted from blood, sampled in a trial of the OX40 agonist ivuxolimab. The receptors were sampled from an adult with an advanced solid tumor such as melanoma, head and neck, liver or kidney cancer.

The DNA of the CDR3 is TGCGCCAGCAGCCAAACGGGGACTAGCGGGTCAGGGGCCAACGTCCTGACTTTC. Translation: CASSQTGTSGSGANVLTF. J is TRBJ2-6 and V is TRBV4-1; 12 bases align to TRBD2. CDR3 length: 18 amino acids. In germline, CDR1 is MGHRA, CDR2 YSYEKL. With 2 bases clipped from V and 4 bases from J, the junction kept 6 bases outside the gene matches.

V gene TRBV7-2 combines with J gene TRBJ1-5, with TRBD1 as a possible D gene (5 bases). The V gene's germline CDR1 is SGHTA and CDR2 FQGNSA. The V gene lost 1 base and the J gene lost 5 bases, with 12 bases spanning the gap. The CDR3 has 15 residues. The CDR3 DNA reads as TGTGCCAGCAGCTTAGGCTCAGGGTCCCATCAGCCCCAGCATTTT. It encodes CASSLGSGSHQPQHF.